Listed below are T cell receptor beta chains from one sample, sequenced in a study of T cells in narcolepsy. Clones were sequenced by immunoSEQ multiplex PCR, and TCRdb holds only the in-frame ones, with some missing. The repertoire holds about 33,000 clones, with about 84% as singletons. Sequencing was done on a sample of CD45RA- memory CD4+ T cells from PBMCs. The receptors stem from a human donor with narcolepsy. Both conserved end residues are part of each CDR3. The D gene is left open where the match is weak. Some rows have no size entry. The others give once, few or many, or a class for an expanded clone.

j_gene | d_gene | abundance | v_gene | CDR3aa | CDR3nt
TRBJ1-2 | NA | NA | TRBV6-5 | CASSIFDRSNYGYTF | TGTGCCAGCAGCATTTTTGACAGAAGTAACTATGGCTACACCTTC
TRBJ1-2 | TRBD1 | NA | TRBV2 | CASSSIMAGQALGYTF | TGTGCCAGCAGTTCCATTATGGCGGGACAGGCCTTGGGCTACACCTTC
TRBJ2-1 | NA | NA | TRBV6-5 | CASSYVGGYNEQFF | TGTGCCAGCAGTTACGTTGGGGGGTACAATGAGCAGTTCTTC
TRBJ1-2 | NA | few | TRBV7-9 | CASSGRNYGYTF | TGTGCCAGCAGCGGCAGGAACTATGGCTACACCTTC
TRBJ2-5 | NA | NA | TRBV11-2 | CASSLDPLNRQETQYF | TGTGCCAGCAGCTTAGATCCCTTAAATAGGCAAGAGACCCAGTACTTC
TRBJ1-1 | TRBD1 | NA | TRBV30 | CAWSPPPGQGNTEAFF | TGTGCCTGGAGTCCACCCCCGGGACAGGGGAACACTGAAGCTTTCTTT
TRBJ1-5 | TRBD1 | NA | TRBV7-2 | CASSLDGTGYQPQHF | TGTGCCAGCAGCTTAGATGGGACAGGCTATCAGCCCCAGCATTTT
TRBJ1-1 | NA | NA | TRBV28 | CASSFLTPRVTEAFF | TGTGCCAGCAGTTTTTTGACTCCGAGGGTCACTGAAGCTTTCTTT
TRBJ2-2 | NA | once | TRBV11-2 | CASSLSRQTNTGELFF | TGTGCCAGCAGCTTATCTAGACAAACGAACACCGGGGAGCTGTTTTTT
TRBJ1-1 | NA | NA | TRBV6-5 | CASLQGPLRAFF | TGTGCCAGTCTACAGGGCCCCCTCAGGGCTTTCTTT
TRBJ1-3 | TRBD1 | NA | TRBV6-6 | CASSLSGTGGGTIYF | TGTGCCAGCAGTTTGTCCGGGACAGGGGGAGGCACCATATATTTT
TRBJ2-5 | NA | NA | TRBV2 | CASSEEVVGQETQYF | TGTGCCAGCAGTGAAGAGGTGGTAGGCCAAGAGACCCAGTACTTC
TRBJ2-7 | TRBD1 | NA | TRBV18 | CASSPPGQESYEQYF | TGTGCCAGCTCACCGCCGGGACAGGAGAGCTACGAGCAGTACTTC
TRBJ2-3 | TRBD1 | NA | TRBV7-3 | CASSFSTGVDTQYF | TGTGCCAGCAGCTTCTCCACAGGGGTGGATACGCAGTATTTT
TRBJ2-7 | NA | NA | TRBV7-8 | CASSLGGQRMWQYF | TGTGCCAGCAGCTTAGGAGGACAGAGGATGTGGCAGTACTTC
TRBJ1-1 | TRBD1 | few | TRBV6-5 | CASSNLGGDTEAFF | TGTGCCAGCAGTAATTTAGGGGGCGACACTGAAGCTTTCTTT
TRBJ2-5 | TRBD2 | NA | TRBV11-3 | CASSLGNPGGGLETQYF | TGTGCCAGCAGCTTAGGTAACCCTGGCGGGGGACTCGAGACCCAGTACTTC
TRBJ2-3 | TRBD2 | NA | TRBV30 | CAWSVIASGDRNTQYF | TGTGCCTGGAGTGTAATAGCTAGCGGGGACCGAAATACGCAGTATTTT
TRBJ2-5 | TRBD2 | NA | TRBV2 | CASSYHQLAGGLQETQYF | TGTGCCAGCAGTTACCACCAACTAGCGGGGGGGCTCCAAGAGACCCAGTACTTC
TRBJ2-3 | NA | NA | TRBV9 | CASSVGASGPQDTQYF | TGTGCCAGCAGCGTGGGGGCTAGCGGACCCCAGGATACGCAGTATTTT
TRBJ1-2 | NA | NA | TRBV19 | CASTPSGQDYGYTF | TGTGCCAGTACCCCGTCGGGACAAGACTATGGCTACACCTTC
TRBJ2-5 | NA | NA | TRBV18 | CASSPGAGTTETQYF | TGTGCCAGCTCACCTGGGGCCGGGACAACGGAGACCCAGTACTTC
TRBJ2-7 | NA | NA | TRBV7-8 | CASSSRPEGREQYF | TGTGCCAGCAGCTCTCGGCCGGAGGGGCGCGAGCAGTACTTC
TRBJ2-5 | NA | NA | TRBV15 | CATTIEGGAKETQYF | TGTGCCACCACTATTGAGGGGGGTGCCAAAGAGACCCAGTACTTC
TRBJ1-4 | NA | NA | TRBV28 | CASSLGQNAGKLFF | TGTGCCAGCAGTTTAGGCCAAAATGCGGGGAAACTGTTTTTT
TRBJ2-5 | NA | NA | TRBV5-6 | CASSGIGWVPNHPETQYF | TGTGCCAGCTCTGGTATAGGGTGGGTCCCAAACCACCCAGAGACCCAGTACTTC
TRBJ1-6 | NA | NA | TRBV5-1 | CASSLAGGMGSPLHF | TGCGCCAGCAGCTTGGCGGGGGGCATGGGTTCACCCCTCCACTTT
TRBJ2-3 | TRBD1 | NA | TRBV19 | CASSARQGWDTQYF | TGTGCCAGTAGTGCCAGACAGGGGTGGGATACGCAGTATTTT
TRBJ2-5 | NA | once | TRBV7-9 | CARGLIRTVQETQYF | TGTGCCAGGGGACTTATTCGGACGGTGCAAGAGACCCAGTACTTC
TRBJ1-1 | NA | NA | TRBV27 | CASSFARTTEAFF | TGTGCCAGCAGTTTTGCTCGAACCACTGAAGCTTTCTTT
TRBJ1-2 | TRBD1 | NA | TRBV4-2 | CASSQDQGDRDDGYTF | TGTGCCAGCAGCCAAGACCAGGGGGACAGGGACGATGGCTACACCTTC
TRBJ2-1 | NA | NA | TRBV10-1 | CASSEGGGHNEQFF | TGCGCCAGCAGTGAGGGGGGCGGCCACAATGAGCAGTTCTTC
TRBJ1-4 | NA | NA | TRBV7-9 | CASSLDLVREKLFF | TGTGCCAGCAGCTTAGACCTAGTTCGGGAAAAACTGTTTTTT
TRBJ1-5 | TRBD1 | NA | TRBV6-4 | CASSDLPGQGNQPQHF | TGTGCCAGCAGTGACTTACCGGGACAGGGCAATCAGCCCCAGCATTTT
TRBJ1-1 | NA | few | TRBV7-3 | CASSLSVNTEAFF | TGTGCCAGCAGCTTATCGGTGAACACTGAAGCTTTCTTT
TRBJ1-6 | NA | NA | TRBV4-2 | CASSQDHRGSPLHF | TGTGCCAGCAGCCAAGATCATAGGGGATCACCCCTCCACTTT
TRBJ2-3 | NA | NA | TRBV5-1 | CASSLQQGSGTWNTQYF | TGCGCCAGCAGCTTACAGCAGGGTTCGGGCACATGGAATACGCAGTATTTT
TRBJ2-3 | TRBD2 | NA | TRBV4-1 | CASTTGGPTDTQYF | TGCGCCAGCACCACGGGGGGGCCTACAGATACGCAGTATTTT
TRBJ1-2 | TRBD1 | few | TRBV4-2 | CASSQDPQGENYGYTF | TGTGCCAGCAGCCAAGATCCCCAGGGGGAGAACTATGGCTACACCTTC
TRBJ1-1 | TRBD1 | NA | TRBV7-8 | CASSPWTGQGNTEAFF | TGTGCCAGCAGCCCATGGACAGGGCAGGGGAACACTGAAGCTTTCTTT
TRBJ1-2 | TRBD1 | NA | TRBV7-8 | CASSSADRGGYTF | TGTGCCAGCAGCTCGGCCGACAGGGGTGGCTACACCTTC
TRBJ1-5 | NA | NA | TRBV18 | CASSPGGRNQPQHF | TGTGCCAGCTCACCAGGGGGGCGGAATCAGCCCCAGCATTTT
TRBJ1-1 | NA | NA | TRBV10-2 | CASSERGGTEAFF | TGCGCCAGCAGTGAAAGGGGAGGGACTGAAGCTTTCTTT